The rows below give T cell receptor beta chains drawn from one sample of a study of early T cells in non-severe SARS-CoV-2 infection. In TCRdb, the 5' RACE reads were re-called with MiXCR into one record per CDR3 protein. The sample holds tens of thousands of distinct CDR3 sequences, roughly 12% seen once. This specimen consisted of whole blood, obtained at baseline. These receptors originate from an adult who was a healthcare worker with PCR-confirmed SARS-CoV-2 infection or an uninfected control (not recorded which). The CDR3 runs from the conserved cysteine through the conserved F or W. The order of the fields is J gene, clone size, V gene, D gene, CDR3 protein, CDR3 DNA. The D gene is left open where the match is weak. Rows give clone size only sometimes, using once, few, many, or a class for an expanded clone.

TRBJ2-2 | many | TRBV7-3 | NA | CASSPSVSGNTGELFF | TGTGCCAGCAGCCCAAGCGTTAGCGGGAACACCGGGGAGCTGTTTTTT
TRBJ2-1 | many | TRBV10-3 | TRBD2 | CAISESGGTEQFF | TGTGCCATCAGTGAGTCGGGGGGGACTGAGCAGTTCTTC
TRBJ1-6 | NA | TRBV5-1 | NA | CASSLLPRTDNSPLHF | TGCGCCAGCAGCTTGTTGCCCAGAACCGATAATTCACCCCTCCACTTT
TRBJ2-1 | many | TRBV20-1 | TRBD1 | CSASSGQGLGNEQFF | TGCAGTGCTAGCTCGGGACAGGGGTTGGGGAATGAGCAGTTCTTC
TRBJ2-1 | few | TRBV7-2 | TRBD2 | CASSPLTGGQGEQFF | TGTGCCAGCAGCCCTCTAACGGGGGGGCAAGGTGAGCAGTTCTTC
TRBJ2-1 | many | TRBV5-1 | NA | CASSWDNEQFF | TGCGCCAGCAGCTGGGACAATGAGCAGTTCTTC
TRBJ1-5 | NA | TRBV6-5 | TRBD1 | CASSYRQGGQPQHF | TGTGCCAGCAGTTATCGACAGGGAGGTCAGCCCCAGCATTTT
TRBJ2-1 | few | TRBV7-7 | TRBD1 | CASSPRTGLQRNEQFF | TGTGCCAGCAGCCCCCGGACAGGGCTTCAACGCAATGAGCAGTTCTTC
TRBJ2-3 | NA | TRBV7-8 | NA | CASSLGGRASTDTQYF | TGTGCCAGCAGCTTAGGTGGCAGGGCTAGCACAGATACGCAGTATTTT
TRBJ1-2 | NA | TRBV10-3 | NA | CAISESSVARTPYGYTF | TGTGCCATCAGTGAGTCGAGTGTCGCTCGGACACCCTATGGCTACACCTTC
TRBJ2-1 | NA | TRBV28 | NA | CASALLSSYNEQFF | TGTGCCAGCGCCCTCCTAAGCTCCTACAATGAGCAGTTCTTC
TRBJ1-6 | few | TRBV20-1 | TRBD1 | CSAATPGQPNSPLHF | TGCAGTGCCGCCACTCCGGGACAGCCGAATTCACCCCTCCACTTT
TRBJ1-2 | many | TRBV6-5 | TRBD1 | CASKLGQGYYGYTF | TGTGCCAGCAAACTGGGACAGGGGTACTATGGCTACACCTTC
TRBJ1-3 | few | TRBV20-1 | NA | CSAGGGPGNTIYF | TGCAGTGCGGGGGGAGGACCGGGAAACACCATATATTTT
TRBJ1-1 | few | TRBV7-9 | NA | CASSPPGYGGAEAFF | TGTGCCAGCAGCCCCCCGGGTTACGGGGGGGCTGAAGCTTTCTTT
TRBJ1-1 | NA | TRBV5-1 | TRBD1 | CASSQPRTGSYTEAFF | TGCGCCAGCAGCCAACCTCGGACAGGCAGCTACACTGAAGCTTTCTTT
TRBJ2-3 | NA | TRBV28 | NA | CASSFLGGSTDTQYF | TGTGCCAGCAGTTTTCTCGGGGGAAGCACAGATACGCAGTATTTT
TRBJ2-7 | many | TRBV14 | NA | CASSQVTPPYEQYF | TGTGCCAGCAGCCAAGTTACACCACCCTACGAGCAGTACTTC
TRBJ1-5 | many | TRBV6-2/TRBV6-3 | NA | CASRLGHGNQPQHF | TGTGCCAGCAGACTTGGACACGGCAATCAGCCCCAGCATTTT
TRBJ2-7 | many | TRBV27 | NA | CAPKTLGTPLIYEQYF | TGTGCCCCCAAAACCCTAGGGACACCGCTAATTTATGAGCAGTACTTC
TRBJ1-2 | NA | TRBV3-1 | NA | CASSQDMSRLYGYTF | TGTGCCAGCAGCCAAGATATGAGCAGGCTCTATGGCTACACCTTC
TRBJ2-7 | many | TRBV29-1 | NA | CSVGGTYEQYF | TGCAGCGTCGGGGGTACCTACGAGCAGTACTTC
TRBJ1-1 | few | TRBV25-1 | TRBD1 | CASAPGTGLLFAEAFF | TGTGCCAGCGCTCCGGGGACAGGGTTATTGTTTGCTGAAGCTTTCTTT
TRBJ1-4 | NA | TRBV12-3/TRBV12-4 | NA | CASSFQLSNEKLFF | TGTGCCAGCAGTTTTCAGCTAAGTAATGAAAAACTGTTTTTT
TRBJ1-2 | few | TRBV5-1 | NA | CASRQDNYGYTF | TGCGCCAGCAGGCAAGATAACTATGGCTACACCTTC
TRBJ2-3 | NA | TRBV6-1 | NA | CASSGLRTDTQYF | TGTGCCAGCTCCGGACTTCGAACAGATACGCAGTATTTT
TRBJ2-1 | NA | TRBV20-1 | NA | CSAISISAGAYNEQFF | TGCAGTGCTATATCCATTAGCGCAGGGGCGTACAATGAGCAGTTCTTC
TRBJ1-5 | many | TRBV7-8 | TRBD1 | CASSSGQAYSNQPQHF | TGTGCCAGCAGCTCGGGACAGGCCTATAGCAATCAGCCCCAGCATTTT
TRBJ1-2 | NA | TRBV30 | NA | CAWSENPSYGYTF | TGTGCCTGGAGTGAAAATCCCTCCTATGGCTACACCTTC
TRBJ2-7 | few | TRBV4-1 | NA | CASSQEGGETYEQYF | TGCGCCAGCAGCCAAGAAGGAGGAGAGACCTACGAGCAGTACTTC
TRBJ2-2 | once | TRBV20-1 | NA | CSARDLAGELFF | TGCAGTGCTAGAGATCTAGCCGGGGAGCTGTTTTTT